This TCR beta chain was documented in a study of blood T cells in healthy people across ages. The CDR3 has 13 amino acids. Germline V CDR1 and CDR2: SGHDN, FVKESK. The germline V and J ends were trimmed by 4 bases and 9 bases, with 13 bases remaining between them. Using a J-beta primer mix together with a sample-barcoded 5' primer, a second PCR was run for roughly 7 to 11 cycles. Via MiXCR, TCRdb re-called the 5' RACE reads, giving one row per CDR3 protein. The sample contains some 890,000 distinct CDR3 sequences, approximately 32% of which appear only once. The same sample was also studied in work on T cells of mothers and their children.

Sequencing used blood. The clonotype was recovered from a middle-aged woman in good health. The V gene is TRBV14, the J gene TRBJ2-1; no definite D call. The CDR3, as DNA: TGTGCCAGCAGCCCCTCGGCCGGCTCTGAGCAGTTCTTC. Protein sequence: CASSPSAGSEQFF.